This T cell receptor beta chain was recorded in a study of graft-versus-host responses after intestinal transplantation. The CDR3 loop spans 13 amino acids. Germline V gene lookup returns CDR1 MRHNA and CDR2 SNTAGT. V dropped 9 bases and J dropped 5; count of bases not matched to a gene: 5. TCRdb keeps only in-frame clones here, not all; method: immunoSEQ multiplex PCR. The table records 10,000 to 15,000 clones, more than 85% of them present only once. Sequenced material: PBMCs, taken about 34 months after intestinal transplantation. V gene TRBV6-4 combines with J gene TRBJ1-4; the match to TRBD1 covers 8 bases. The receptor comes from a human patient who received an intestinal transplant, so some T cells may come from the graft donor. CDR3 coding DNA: TGTGCCAGTAAGGGACAGGTAAATGAAAAACTGTTTTTT. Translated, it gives CASKGQVNEKLFF.